This TCR beta chain was retrieved from a study of CD8+CD57+ T cells in acquired aplastic anemia. Germline trimming cut 3 bases from V and 2 bases from J; bases unmatched to any gene: 1. The CDR3 has 13 residues. Looked up from germline, CDR1 is DFQATT and CDR2 is SNEGSKA (reference sequence). TCR beta VDJ and CDR3 profiling used genomic DNA as template. TCRdb fed the reads into MiXCR, producing one record per CDR3 protein. The sample has fewer than 200,000 distinct CDR3 sequences, around 40% seen once. This TCR was recovered from a human donor in good health. This sequence joins TRBV20-1 and TRBJ2-3; TRBD2 matches 8 bases. The sequenced sample was sorted CD4+, CD8+, or CD8+CD57+ T cells (not recorded which) from PBMCs. Here the CDR3 reads CSASGGATDTQYF. In nucleotides, the CDR3 is TGCAGTGCTAGCGGGGGGGCCACAGATACGCAGTATTTT.